There are many counts of the clone carrying this TCR beta chain. Its antigen is unknown. The CDR3 is made up of 14 amino acids. Trimming shortened V by 5 bases and J by 2 bases, and 12 bases separated the two germline ends. The data are from a study of T-cell reconstitution after alpha-beta-depleted transplantation in children. Using unique molecular identifiers, the investigators prepared the TCRbeta library. MiXCR was run by TCRdb on the PCR reads, yielding one entry per CDR3 protein. The sample contains more than 100,000 distinct CDR3 sequences, more than 20% of which appear only once. Points from the study as a whole: From newly produced T cells came most of the T-cell counts and diversity one year after transplant. Several hundred expanded graft clones reportedly were the source of alpha-beta T cells about two months after transplant.

This chain joins TRBV12-3 or TRBV12-4 and TRBJ1-2, with D maybe TRBD1 (5 bases). This sample comprised PBMCs, mostly from graft donor cells, obtained 180 days after TCRalphabeta/CD19-depleted stem cell transplant. The receptor's source is a male patient aged 2-15 years who had a stem cell transplant for chronic granulomatous disease, so the T cells may come from the graft donor. The CDR3 protein is CASSKWGSNYGYTF. In DNA, the CDR3 is TGTGCCAGCAGTAAGTGGGGCTCGAACTATGGCTACACCTTC.